This is a list of T cell receptor beta chains from one sample in a study of blood T cell repertoires in COVID-19. Repertoires were generated with immunoSEQ multiplex PCR, while TCRdb's copy carries only in-frame clones and drops some. In the table there are over 150,000 clones, approximately 86% of which are singletons. Sequencing was done on a sample of peripheral blood. The receptors derive from a man aged 60 to 69 with COVID-19, enrolled during active disease. The CDR3 runs from the conserved cysteine through the conserved F or W. The order of the fields is V gene, D gene, J gene, clone size, CDR3 DNA, CDR3 protein. The D gene is left open where the match is weak. Only some rows state a clone size, as once, few, many or a class for expanded clones.

V: TRBV7-2
D: -
J: TRBJ2-2
size: -
DNA: TGTGCCCAGGGGAGGAACACCGGGGAGCTGTTTTTT
CDR3: CAQGRNTGELFF

V: TRBV5-1
D: -
J: TRBJ1-4
size: -
DNA: TGCGCCAGCAGCGCAGGGGACATCAAAACTAATGAAAAACTGTTTTTT
CDR3: CASSAGDIKTNEKLFF

V: TRBV7-9
D: -
J: TRBJ1-1
size: -
DNA: TGTGCCAGCAAAGATTGGGGAGACACTGAAGCTTTCTTT
CDR3: CASKDWGDTEAFF

V: TRBV28
D: -
J: TRBJ1-5
size: -
DNA: TGTGCCAGCAGGGGGGGGAATACTAATCAGCCCCAGCATTTT
CDR3: CASRGGNTNQPQHF

V: TRBV5-6
D: -
J: TRBJ2-1
size: -
DNA: TGTGCCAGCAGTCGGGTCAATGCAAAGAATGAGCAGTTCTTC
CDR3: CASSRVNAKNEQFF

V: TRBV10-3
D: TRBD2
J: TRBJ2-3
size: -
DNA: TGTGCCATCAGTGGAGCGGGGGCCGAAGATACGCAGTATTTT
CDR3: CAISGAGAEDTQYF

V: TRBV5-5
D: TRBD1
J: TRBJ1-1
size: -
DNA: TGTGCCAGCAGCTCGGGACAGGGGGTGCAACGGACTGAAGCTTTCTTT
CDR3: CASSSGQGVQRTEAFF

V: TRBV19
D: TRBD2
J: TRBJ2-3
size: -
DNA: TGTGCCAGTGGGGGGGGAGTCGATACGCAGTATTTT
CDR3: CASGGGVDTQYF

V: TRBV24-1
D: TRBD2
J: TRBJ2-5
size: -
DNA: TGTGCCACCAGTGATTGGGCAGGGAGGGACCAAGAGACCCAGTACTTC
CDR3: CATSDWAGRDQETQYF

V: TRBV4-1
D: -
J: TRBJ2-5
size: -
DNA: TGCGCCAGCAGCCAAGGGTTTGTGTCGGTACAGAATAAAGAGACCCAGTACTTC
CDR3: CASSQGFVSVQNKETQYF

V: TRBV24-1
D: -
J: TRBJ2-2
size: many
DNA: TGTGCCACCAGTGATCCGCGACACACCACCGGGGAGCTGTTTTTT
CDR3: CATSDPRHTTGELFF

V: TRBV5-6
D: TRBD1
J: TRBJ1-6
size: -
DNA: TGTGCCAGCAGCTCCCGGGACAGGAATTCACCCCTCCACTTT
CDR3: CASSSRDRNSPLHF

V: TRBV11-1
D: -
J: TRBJ2-2
size: -
DNA: TGTGCCAGCAGCTTACTACCGGAAATCGGGACCGGGGAGCTGTTTTTT
CDR3: CASSLLPEIGTGELFF

V: TRBV5-1
D: -
J: TRBJ1-1
size: -
DNA: TGCGCCAGCAGTCCGGAGGGCAGGGTTGTCACTGAAGCTTTCTTT
CDR3: CASSPEGRVVTEAFF

V: TRBV6-2/TRBV6-3
D: -
J: TRBJ1-1
size: -
DNA: TGTGCCAGCAGTTACCACCGTTCGGGTCGGACAAACACTGAAGCTTTCTTT
CDR3: CASSYHRSGRTNTEAFF

V: TRBV24-1
D: -
J: TRBJ1-4
size: few
DNA: TGTGCCACCAGTGATTCACAGCCAGGGAATAATGAAAAACTGTTTTTT
CDR3: CATSDSQPGNNEKLFF

V: TRBV11-1
D: TRBD1
J: TRBJ2-1
size: -
DNA: TGTGCCAGCAGCCCACGCGGGACAGGGTTGGGCAATGAGCAGTTCTTC
CDR3: CASSPRGTGLGNEQFF

V: TRBV7-8
D: -
J: TRBJ2-5
size: once
DNA: TGTGCCAGCACCGGGGGTCCCCAAGAGACCCAGTACTTC
CDR3: CASTGGPQETQYF

V: TRBV6-5
D: -
J: TRBJ1-2
size: -
DNA: TGTGCCAGCGGCGGGGGCAGGGTATTATATGGCTACACCTTC
CDR3: CASGGGRVLYGYTF

V: TRBV11-2
D: TRBD2
J: TRBJ2-7
size: -
DNA: TGTGCCAGCAGCTCACCCGCCACCCTGGGGACTAGCGGGATTTACGAGCAGTACTTC
CDR3: CASSSPATLGTSGIYEQYF

V: TRBV5-4
D: TRBD1
J: TRBJ1-4
size: few
DNA: TGTGCCACCACAGGGGGTTTTAATGAAAAACTGTTTTTT
CDR3: CATTGGFNEKLFF

V: TRBV11-2
D: -
J: TRBJ1-1
size: -
DNA: TGTGCCAGCAGCTTAGATAGTAACACTGAAGCTTTCTTT
CDR3: CASSLDSNTEAFF

V: TRBV5-4
D: -
J: TRBJ1-1
size: -
DNA: TGTGCCAGCAGCCAAGGGGTAGGGACTGAAGCTTTCTTT
CDR3: CASSQGVGTEAFF

V: TRBV13
D: TRBD1
J: TRBJ1-2
size: few
DNA: TGTGCCAGCAGCTTAGAATCCTCCACAGGGGATCCTAACTATGGCTACACCTTC
CDR3: CASSLESSTGDPNYGYTF

V: TRBV6-4
D: -
J: TRBJ1-2
size: -
DNA: TGTGCCAGCAGAAGGGACACAACCTACTATGGCTACACCTTC
CDR3: CASRRDTTYYGYTF

V: TRBV6-5
D: TRBD2
J: TRBJ2-5
size: -
DNA: TGTGCCAGCAGTTACTCTGGTCCAGCGGGGAGCCAGTACTTC
CDR3: CASSYSGPAGSQYF

V: TRBV11-3
D: -
J: TRBJ1-2
size: -
DNA: TGTGCCAGCAGCTTAGAAGGCGGTGGGAACTATGGCTACACCTTC
CDR3: CASSLEGGGNYGYTF

V: TRBV29-1
D: -
J: TRBJ1-1
size: -
DNA: TGCAGCGTTGAGGTTCCGGGTCCTGAAGCTTTCTTT
CDR3: CSVEVPGPEAFF

V: TRBV28
D: -
J: TRBJ2-3
size: -
DNA: TGTGCCAGCAGTCGGGATGGAAGCACAGATACGCAGTATTTT
CDR3: CASSRDGSTDTQYF

V: TRBV7-6
D: -
J: TRBJ1-5
size: -
DNA: TGTGCCAGCAGCTTAGTATCAGGGGTTAATCAGCCCCAGCATTTT
CDR3: CASSLVSGVNQPQHF

V: TRBV11-2
D: TRBD2
J: TRBJ2-2
size: -
DNA: TGTGCCAGCAGCTTAGGGGCTAGCGGGAGTCGTACCGGGGAGCTGTTTTTT
CDR3: CASSLGASGSRTGELFF

V: TRBV4-3
D: TRBD1
J: TRBJ2-1
size: -
DNA: TGCGCCAGCAGCCAAGAATTACAGGGGGTAGAGCAGTTCTTC
CDR3: CASSQELQGVEQFF

V: TRBV18
D: TRBD1
J: TRBJ1-2
size: once
DNA: TGTGCCAGCTCACCAGGGACAGGGACAACTAACTATGGCTACACCTTC
CDR3: CASSPGTGTTNYGYTF

V: TRBV5-1
D: -
J: TRBJ1-4
size: -
DNA: TGCGCCAGCAGCGCAGACGGGACAACTAATGAAAAACTGTTTTTT
CDR3: CASSADGTTNEKLFF

V: TRBV25-1
D: TRBD1
J: TRBJ1-4
size: -
DNA: TGTGCCAGCAGTCCGACAGGGGGCGAAGAAAAACTGTTTTTT
CDR3: CASSPTGGEEKLFF

V: TRBV4-2
D: TRBD1
J: TRBJ1-1
size: -
DNA: TGTGCCAGCAGCCAGGAAGATTCCAGGGGGGAAGCTTTCTTT
CDR3: CASSQEDSRGEAFF

V: TRBV7-8
D: TRBD1
J: TRBJ2-2
size: -
DNA: TGTGCCAGCAGTCCGAGAGAGGGACAGTCGAACACCGGGGAGCTGTTTTTT
CDR3: CASSPREGQSNTGELFF

V: TRBV2
D: -
J: TRBJ1-3
size: -
DNA: TGTGCCAGCAGGGAAAAATTGTTGTACTCCTCTGGAAACACCATATATTTT
CDR3: CASREKLLYSSGNTIYF

V: TRBV19
D: -
J: TRBJ2-2
size: few
DNA: TGTGCCAGTAGTATAAGTAGGAACACCGGGGAGCTGTTTTTT
CDR3: CASSISRNTGELFF

V: TRBV19
D: -
J: TRBJ1-4
size: -
DNA: TGTGCCAGTAGCACTGCAACTAATGAAAAACTGTTTTTT
CDR3: CASSTATNEKLFF

V: TRBV29-1
D: TRBD1
J: TRBJ1-2
size: -
DNA: TGCAGCGTTGAAGGGACAGGGGCCTATGGCTACACCTTC
CDR3: CSVEGTGAYGYTF

V: TRBV11-1
D: -
J: TRBJ1-4
size: -
DNA: TGTGCCAGCAGCTTAAACGTACAGGGAAGTGAAAAACTGTTTTTT
CDR3: CASSLNVQGSEKLFF

V: TRBV7-2
D: -
J: TRBJ1-5
size: -
DNA: TGTGCCAGCAGCTTATATTCTAACAGCAATCAGCCCCAGCATTTT
CDR3: CASSLYSNSNQPQHF

V: TRBV7-9
D: -
J: TRBJ1-3
size: -
DNA: TGTGCCAGCAGCTTAACGGTCTCTGGAAACACCATATATTTT
CDR3: CASSLTVSGNTIYF

V: TRBV6-5
D: -
J: TRBJ1-5
size: -
DNA: TGTGCCAGCAGACAGGGCGCGGGTCAGCCCCAGCATTTT
CDR3: CASRQGAGQPQHF

V: TRBV30
D: TRBD2
J: TRBJ2-4
size: -
DNA: TGTGCCTGGAGTGGCGGTAGCGGGATCATTCAGTACTTC
CDR3: CAWSGGSGIIQYF

V: TRBV4-3
D: -
J: TRBJ1-6
size: -
DNA: TGCGCCAGCAGCCAAGATCTAGTGAATTCACCCCTCCACTTT
CDR3: CASSQDLVNSPLHF

V: TRBV7-2
D: TRBD1
J: TRBJ2-1
size: -
DNA: TGTGCCAGCAGCACGTCCGGGACAGGGGACCCCCGAAAGTTCTTC
CDR3: CASSTSGTGDPRKFF